This TCR beta chain was captured by sequencing in a study of T cells after yellow fever vaccination. Study findings and constraints: A large majority of primary-vaccination clones showed up again after the booster (96% CD4, 88% CD8). Faster peaking, at day 5 versus 15, marked a secondary response that was weaker.

MiXCR, applied by TCRdb to the 5' RACE reads, yields one record per CDR3 protein. Among a few hundred thousand distinct CDR3 sequences, 8% to 10% were seen once, and the ten largest hold roughly 17%. The ends were cut back, 3 bases at V and 3 bases at J, with 8 bases in the middle. In germline, CDR1 is SGHAT, CDR2 FQNNGV. This CDR3 has 13 amino acids. The count of this clonotype is one. Antigen specificity is unknown. The starting material was PBMCs, obtained on the day of the first yellow fever vaccination. V is TRBV11-2 and J is TRBJ2-5; no definite D call. This clonotype was sampled from a man younger than 30 who received the YFV17D yellow fever vaccine. CDR3 protein: CASSFQRKETQYF. CDR3 sequence (DNA): TGTGCCAGCAGCTTCCAGAGGAAAGAGACCCAGTACTTC.